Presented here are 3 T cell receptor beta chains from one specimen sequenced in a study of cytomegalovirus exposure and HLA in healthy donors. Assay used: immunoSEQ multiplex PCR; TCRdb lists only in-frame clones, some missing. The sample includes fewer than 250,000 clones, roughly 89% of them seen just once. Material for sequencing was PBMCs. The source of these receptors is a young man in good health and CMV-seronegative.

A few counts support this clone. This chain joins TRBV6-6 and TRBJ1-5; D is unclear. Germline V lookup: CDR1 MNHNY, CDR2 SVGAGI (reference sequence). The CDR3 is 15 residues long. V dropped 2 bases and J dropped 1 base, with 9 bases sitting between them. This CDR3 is CASSYGPRSNQPQHF. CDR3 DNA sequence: TGTGCCAGCAGTTACGGGCCAAGGAGCAATCAGCCCCAGCATTTT.

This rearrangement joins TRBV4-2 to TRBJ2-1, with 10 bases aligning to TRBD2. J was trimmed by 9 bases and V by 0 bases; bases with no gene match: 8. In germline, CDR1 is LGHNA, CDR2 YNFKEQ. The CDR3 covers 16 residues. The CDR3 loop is CASSQEDLAGASEQFF. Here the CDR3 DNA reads TGTGCCAGCAGCCAAGAAGACCTAGCGGGAGCAAGTGAGCAGTTCTTC.

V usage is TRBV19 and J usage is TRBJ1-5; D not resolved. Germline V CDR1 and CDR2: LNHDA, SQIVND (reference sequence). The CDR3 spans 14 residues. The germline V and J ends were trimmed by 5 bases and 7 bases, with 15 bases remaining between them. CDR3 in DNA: TGTGCCAGTAGTCCCCCCCCCATTCAACAGCCCCAGCATTTT. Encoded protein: CASSPPPIQQPQHF. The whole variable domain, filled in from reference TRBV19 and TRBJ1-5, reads DGGITQSPKYLFRKEGQNVTLSCEQNLNHDAMYWYRQDPGQGLRLIYYSQIVNDFQKGDIAEGYSVSREKKESFPLTVTSAQKNPTAFYLCASSPPPIQQPQHFGDGTRLSIL.